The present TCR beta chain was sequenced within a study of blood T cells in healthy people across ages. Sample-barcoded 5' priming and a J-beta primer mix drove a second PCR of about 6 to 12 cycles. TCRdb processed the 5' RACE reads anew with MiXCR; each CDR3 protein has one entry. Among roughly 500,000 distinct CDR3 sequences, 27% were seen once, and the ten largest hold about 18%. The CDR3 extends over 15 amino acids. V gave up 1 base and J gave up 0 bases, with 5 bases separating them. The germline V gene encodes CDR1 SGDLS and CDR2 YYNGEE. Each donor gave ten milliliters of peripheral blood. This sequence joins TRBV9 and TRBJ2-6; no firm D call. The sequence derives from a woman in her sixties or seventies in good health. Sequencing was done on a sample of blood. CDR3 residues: CASSVRFSGANVLTF. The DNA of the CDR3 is TGTGCCAGCAGCGTACGTTTCTCTGGGGCCAACGTCCTGACTTTC.